A selection of T cell receptor beta chains follows, all from one sample in a study of T cells in Graves' hyperthyroidism and ophthalmopathy. Via MiXCR, TCRdb re-called the multiplex PCR reads, giving one row per CDR3 protein. This table has around 290,000 distinct CDR3 sequences, about 15% appearing once. Sequenced sample: blood. The receptors come from a woman aged 55-69 years with Graves' ophthalmopathy. Both conserved end residues are part of each CDR3. The order of the fields is J gene, V gene, clone size, D gene, CDR3 protein, CDR3 DNA. A D gene is named only where the DNA matches it firmly. Not all rows give a size; the values are once, few, many and, for expanded clones, a class.

>TRBJ2-1|TRBV7-9|many|TRBD2
CASRRYTGEGEQFF
TGTGCCAGCAGACGGTACACCGGGGAGGGCGAGCAGTTCTTC
>TRBJ2-3|TRBV20-1|few|TRBD2
CSARDPSGPTDTQYF
TGCAGTGCTAGAGACCCTAGCGGCCCCACAGATACGCAGTATTTT
>TRBJ1-2|TRBV24-1|many|TRBD1
CATSDLRTGPYGYTF
TGTGCCACCAGTGATCTAAGGACAGGGCCCTATGGCTACACCTTC
>TRBJ2-1|TRBV20-1|NA|NA
CSAREAVAGTYNEQFF
TGCAGTGCTAGAGAGGCAGTTGCGGGCACCTACAATGAGCAGTTCTTC
>TRBJ2-7|TRBV20-1|many|TRBD1
CSARPTGWEQYF
TGCAGTGCTAGACCGACAGGGTGGGAGCAGTACTTC
>TRBJ2-1|TRBV19|many|NA
CASRVSGDSYNEQFF
TGTGCCAGTAGGGTGAGCGGAGACTCCTACAATGAGCAGTTCTTC
>TRBJ1-2|TRBV20-1|many|NA
CSALSFSNYGYTF
TGCAGTGCTCTAAGCTTCAGTAACTATGGCTACACCTTC
>TRBJ2-2|TRBV7-3|NA|NA
CASSLGNTRELFF
TGTGCCAGCAGCTTGGGGAACACCCGGGAGCTGTTTTTT
>TRBJ1-2|TRBV28|many|NA
CASGVAYGYTF
TGTGCCAGCGGGGTTGCCTATGGCTACACCTTC
>TRBJ2-6|TRBV2|many|NA
CASRLLASGANVLTF
TGTGCCAGCAGGCTTCTAGCGAGCGGGGCCAACGTCCTGACTTTC
>TRBJ2-5|TRBV24-1|many|NA
CATSDLPGQGSGETQYF
TGTGCCACCAGTGATTTGCCCGGACAAGGATCGGGGGAGACCCAGTACTTC
>TRBJ2-1|TRBV20-1|NA|TRBD2
CSARGWGTSGRNNEQFF
TGCAGCGCTAGAGGTTGGGGGACTAGCGGGAGGAATAATGAGCAGTTCTTC